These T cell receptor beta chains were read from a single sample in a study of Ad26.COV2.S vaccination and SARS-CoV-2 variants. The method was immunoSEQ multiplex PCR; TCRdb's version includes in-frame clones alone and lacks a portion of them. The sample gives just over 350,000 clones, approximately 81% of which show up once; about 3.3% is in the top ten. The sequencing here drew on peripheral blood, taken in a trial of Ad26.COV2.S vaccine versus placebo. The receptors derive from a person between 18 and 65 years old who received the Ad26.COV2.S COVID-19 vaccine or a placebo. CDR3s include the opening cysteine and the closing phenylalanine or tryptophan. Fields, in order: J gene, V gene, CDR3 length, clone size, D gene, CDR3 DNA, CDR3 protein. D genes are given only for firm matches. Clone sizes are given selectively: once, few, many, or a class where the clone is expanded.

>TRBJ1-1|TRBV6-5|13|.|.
TGTGCCAGCCAAAGACAGGCGAACACTGAAGCTTTCTTT
CASQRQANTEAFF
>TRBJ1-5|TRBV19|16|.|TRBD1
TGTGCCAGTAGACCCCGAGACAGGGTTAGCAATCAGCCCCAGCATTTT
CASRPRDRVSNQPQHF
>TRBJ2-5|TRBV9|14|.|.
TGTGCCAGCACCGAATCGGGGTTCCAAGAGACCCAGTACTTC
CASTESGFQETQYF
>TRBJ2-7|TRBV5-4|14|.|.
TGTGCCAGCTCCCCGGTCCGGGGGATGGGCGAGCAGTACTTC
CASSPVRGMGEQYF
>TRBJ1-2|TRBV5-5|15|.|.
TGTGCCAGCAGCTTGGCAGGGGTGGGGTACACTGGCTACACCTTC
CASSLAGVGYTGYTF
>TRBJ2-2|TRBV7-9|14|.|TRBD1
TGTGCCAGCAGCCCAGGGACAGTAGTCGGGGAGCTGTTTTTT
CASSPGTVVGELFF
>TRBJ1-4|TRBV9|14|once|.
TGTGCCAGCAGCGTAGGAGGGGTTCGCGAAAAACTGTTTTTT
CASSVGGVREKLFF
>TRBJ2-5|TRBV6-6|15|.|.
TGTGCCGAGCCGCCAGGGGCCCGGGGAGGCGAGACCCAGTACTTC
CAEPPGARGGETQYF
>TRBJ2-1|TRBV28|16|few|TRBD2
TGTGCCAGCAGTTTCCGTACTAGCGGGAGGGCCAATAAGCAGTTCTTC
CASSFRTSGRANKQFF
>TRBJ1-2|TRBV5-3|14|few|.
TGTGCCAGAGTTTCCACCGGGACAAAGTACGGCTACACCTTC
CARVSTGTKYGYTF
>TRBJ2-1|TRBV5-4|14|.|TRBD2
TGTGCCAGCAGCTTCGGCGGGGGTAACAATGAGCAGTTCTTC
CASSFGGGNNEQFF
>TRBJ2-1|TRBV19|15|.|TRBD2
TGTGCCATCCAGAAAGGCGGGGGGCGGAACAATGAGCAGTTCTTC
CAIQKGGGRNNEQFF
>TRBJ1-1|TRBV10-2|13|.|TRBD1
TGCGCCAGCAGGGACAGGGTGAACACTGAAGCTTTCTTT
CASRDRVNTEAFF
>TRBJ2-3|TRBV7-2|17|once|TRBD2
TGTGCCAGCAGCTTAATAAGCGGGAGCCCCAGCCCCGATACGCAGTATTTT
CASSLISGSPSPDTQYF
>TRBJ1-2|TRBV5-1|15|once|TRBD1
TGCGCCAGCAGCTTGGAAGGACAGGGCCACTATGGCTACACCTTC
CASSLEGQGHYGYTF
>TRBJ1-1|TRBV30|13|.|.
TGTGCCTGGAGTGTAACGTGGGAGACTGAAGCTTTCTTT
CAWSVTWETEAFF
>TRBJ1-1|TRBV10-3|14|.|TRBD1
TGTGCCATCAGTTCCTTGGACAGGGCCACTGAAGCTTTCTTT
CAISSLDRATEAFF
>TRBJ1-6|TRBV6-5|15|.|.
TGTGCCAGCTCTGTTTTCGGGAGGTCCGACACACCCCTCCACTTT
CASSVFGRSDTPLHF
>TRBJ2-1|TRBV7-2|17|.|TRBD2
TGTGCCAGCAGCCCCCGGACTAGCGGGGACCCCTACAATGAGCAGTTCTTC
CASSPRTSGDPYNEQFF
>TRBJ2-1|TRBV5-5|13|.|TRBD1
TGTGCCAGCAGCTTTGACAGGGGTAATGAGCAGTTCTTC
CASSFDRGNEQFF
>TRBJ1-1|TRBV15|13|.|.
TGTGCCACCAGCAGAGGCGACAGCACTGAAGCTTTCTTT
CATSRGDSTEAFF
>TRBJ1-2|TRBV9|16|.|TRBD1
TGTGCCAGCAGCGGAGCCCCGGACAGGCGTATCTATGGCTACACCTTC
CASSGAPDRRIYGYTF
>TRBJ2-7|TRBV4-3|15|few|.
TGCGCCAGCAGCCAAGATTTCCGAGACAGAGAAGAGCAGTACTTC
CASSQDFRDREEQYF
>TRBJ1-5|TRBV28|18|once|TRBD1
TGTGCCAGCACCCTCTCCCCGGGACAGACATATAGCAATCAGCCCCAGCATTTT
CASTLSPGQTYSNQPQHF
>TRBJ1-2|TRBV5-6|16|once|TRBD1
TGTGCCAGCAGCTTGGTAACCGGGACAGGGGGTTATGGCTACACCTTC
CASSLVTGTGGYGYTF
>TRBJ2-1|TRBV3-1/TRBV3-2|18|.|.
TGTGCCAGCAGCCGTGGGAGATCAGCGCGGGGTGGGGACAATGAGCAGTTCTTC
CASSRGRSARGGDNEQFF
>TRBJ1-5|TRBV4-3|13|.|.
TGCGCCAGCAGCCAAGATCTGTATCAGCCCCAGCATTTT
CASSQDLYQPQHF
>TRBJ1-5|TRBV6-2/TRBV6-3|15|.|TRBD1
TGTGCCAGCAGTACGCGACAGGGAGGCTATCAGCCCCAGCATTTT
CASSTRQGGYQPQHF
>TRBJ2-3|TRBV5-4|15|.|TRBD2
TGTGCCAGCAGCTTGGATGTAGCGGGGTCAGATACGCAGTATTTT
CASSLDVAGSDTQYF
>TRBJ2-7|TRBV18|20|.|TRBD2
TGTGCCAGCTCACTACGGATAGTGGGGGGCCTAGCGGGAGATACCTACGAGCAGTACTTC
CASSLRIVGGLAGDTYEQYF
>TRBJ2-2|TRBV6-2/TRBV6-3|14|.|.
TGTGCCAGCAGTCCCCAGAGAAACACCGGGGAGCTGTTTTTT
CASSPQRNTGELFF
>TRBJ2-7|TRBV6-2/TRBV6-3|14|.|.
TGTGCCAGCAGTTACGAGGCGGGACGCTACGAGCAGTACTTC
CASSYEAGRYEQYF
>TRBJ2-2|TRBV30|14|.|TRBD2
TGTGCCTGGAGTGTAGTACGGGGGGCCGGGGAGCTGTTTTTT
CAWSVVRGAGELFF
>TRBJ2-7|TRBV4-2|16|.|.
TGTGCCAGCAGCCTACTCTCCGGGAGAAGCTCCTACGAGCAGTACTTC
CASSLLSGRSSYEQYF
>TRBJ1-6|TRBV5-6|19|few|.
TGTGCCAGCAGCTCCCTCTATAAACCCAGCAGGAAGCGAAATTCACCCCTCCACTTT
CASSSLYKPSRKRNSPLHF
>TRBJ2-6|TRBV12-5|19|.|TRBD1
TGTGCTAGTGGTGCCCCCGGGACAGGGAACCGCTCTGGGGCCAACGTCCTGACTTTC
CASGAPGTGNRSGANVLTF
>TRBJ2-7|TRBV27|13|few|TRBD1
TGTGCCAGCAGTCAGGACAGGGAGAAGGAGCAGTACTTC
CASSQDREKEQYF
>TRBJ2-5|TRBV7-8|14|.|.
TGTGCCAGCAGCTTACCCGGGGGCCGAGAGACCCAGTACTTC
CASSLPGGRETQYF
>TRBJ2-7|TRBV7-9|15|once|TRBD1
TGTGCCAGCAGCCAACGGACAGGGAACTCCTACGAGCAGTACTTC
CASSQRTGNSYEQYF
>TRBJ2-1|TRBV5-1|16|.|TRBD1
TGCGCCAGCAGCCCCCCGACAGGGAAAACGTACAATGAGCAGTTCTTC
CASSPPTGKTYNEQFF
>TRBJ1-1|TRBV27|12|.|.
TGTGCCAGCACCGCGGGGAGGGCTGAAGCTTTCTTT
CASTAGRAEAFF
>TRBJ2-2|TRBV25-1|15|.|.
TGTGCCAGCAGTGCCCGGACAGACAGTACCGGGGAGCTGTTTTTT
CASSARTDSTGELFF
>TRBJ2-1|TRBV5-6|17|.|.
TGTGCCAGCATCATGAGGACCCAGGCGACTTCCTACAATGAGCAGTTCTTC
CASIMRTQATSYNEQFF
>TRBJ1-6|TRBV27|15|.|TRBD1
TGTGCCAGCAGTTCCAGGGGGAATCTGATATCACCCCTCCACTTT
CASSSRGNLISPLHF
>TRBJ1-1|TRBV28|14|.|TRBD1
TGTGCCAGCAGTCCCGGGACAGGGGACCTTGAAGCTTTCTTT
CASSPGTGDLEAFF